This T cell receptor beta chain was found in a study of shared clonotypes between healthy human individuals. Study-level findings and limits: Non-shared clonotypes were found to have lower generation probabilities than the clonotypes that were shared by all four of the sorted-subset donors. Investigators expected sequencing depth to affect clonotype sharing among donors. The researchers took only blood, and tissue repertoires probably look different.

With respect to this clone: No antigen is known for it.

Replicate PCRs for sorted subsets used 200 ng DNA; this equaled 30,000 to 35,000 T cell genomes. Assay: immunoSEQ multiplex PCR; the TCRdb copy retains only in-frame clones and omits some. The data show 2,100,000 or so clones, with approximately 95% seen just once and about 0.13% held by the top ten. Germline values: CDR1 MNHNS, CDR2 SASEGT. V was pared by 6 bases and J by 1 base, with 2 bases of the junction left unmatched. This CDR3 contains 13 residues. This clonotype was obtained from a man between 18 and 35 years old in good health. The chain uses TRBV6-1 and TRBJ1-1, with 7 bases identical to TRBD1. Material for sequencing was naive CD4+ T cells sorted from blood. This sample's subset: CD45RA+ positively selected. The CDR3 DNA sequence: TGTGCCAGCAGCGGACAGGAGAACACTGAAGCTTTCTTT. Translated: CASSGQENTEAFF.